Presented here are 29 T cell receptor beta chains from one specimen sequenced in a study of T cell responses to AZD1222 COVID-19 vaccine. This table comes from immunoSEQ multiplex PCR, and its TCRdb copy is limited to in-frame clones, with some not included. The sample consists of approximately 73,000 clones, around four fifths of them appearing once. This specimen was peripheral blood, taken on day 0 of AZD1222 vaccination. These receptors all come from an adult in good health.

CDR3: CASSTNRRGSEKLFF. CDR3 nucleotides: TGTGCCAGCAGCACCAACAGGAGGGGGAGTGAAAAACTGTTTTTT. This chain joins TRBV5-4 and TRBJ1-4; D is possibly TRBD1 (6 bases). The CDR3 sequence is 15 residues long. Germline V gene data show CDR1 as SGHNT and CDR2 as YYREEE (reference sequence). The V and J ends lost 4 bases and 7 bases respectively, with 17 bases between them. The full variable domain, in which reference TRBV5-4 and TRBJ1-4 provide the parts outside the CDR3, is ETGVTQSPTHLIKTRGQQVTLRCSSQSGHNTVSWYQQALGQGPQFIFQYYREEENGRGNFPPRFSGLQFPNYSSELNVNALELDDSALYLCASSTNRRGSEKLFFGSGTQLSVL.

This CDR3 reads CASSQAGRYEQYF. The CDR3 DNA reads as TGTGCCAGCAGCCAGGCGGGGAGGTACGAGCAGTACTTC. The chain has TRBV5-5 and TRBJ2-7, with D maybe TRBD2 (6 bases). V was clipped by 4 bases and J by 4 bases, with 12 bases between them. Germline assignment: CDR1 SGHKS and CDR2 YYEKEE (reference sequence). This CDR3 is built from 13 residues.

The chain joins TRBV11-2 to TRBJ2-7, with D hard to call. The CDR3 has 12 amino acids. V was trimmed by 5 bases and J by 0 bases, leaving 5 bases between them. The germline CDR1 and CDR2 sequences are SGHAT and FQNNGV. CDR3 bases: TGTGCCAGCAGCCAGAGCTCCTACGAGCAGTACTTC. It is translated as CASSQSSYEQYF.

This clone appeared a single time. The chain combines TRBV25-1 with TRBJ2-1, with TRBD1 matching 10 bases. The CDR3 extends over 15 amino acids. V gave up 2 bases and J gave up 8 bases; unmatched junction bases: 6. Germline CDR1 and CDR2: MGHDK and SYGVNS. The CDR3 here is CASSEDRGLEDEQFF. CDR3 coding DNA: TGTGCCAGCAGTGAAGACAGGGGGCTCGAGGATGAGCAGTTCTTC.

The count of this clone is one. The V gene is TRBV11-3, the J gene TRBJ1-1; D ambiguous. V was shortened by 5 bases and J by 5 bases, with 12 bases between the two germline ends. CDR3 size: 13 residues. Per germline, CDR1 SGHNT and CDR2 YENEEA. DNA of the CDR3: TGTGCCAGCAGCGCCCCGACCAGGACTGAAGCTTTCTTT. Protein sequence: CASSAPTRTEAFF.

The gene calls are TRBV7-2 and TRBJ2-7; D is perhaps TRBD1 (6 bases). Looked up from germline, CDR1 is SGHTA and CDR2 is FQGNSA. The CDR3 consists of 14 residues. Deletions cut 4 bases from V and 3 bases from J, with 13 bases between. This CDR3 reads CASSYPGQNYEQYF. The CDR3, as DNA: TGTGCCAGCAGCTATCCCGGACAGAACTACGAGCAGTACTTC.

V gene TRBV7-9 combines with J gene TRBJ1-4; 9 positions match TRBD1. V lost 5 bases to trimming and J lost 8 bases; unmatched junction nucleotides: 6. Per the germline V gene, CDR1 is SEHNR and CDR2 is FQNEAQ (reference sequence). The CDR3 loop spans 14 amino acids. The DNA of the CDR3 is TGTGCCAGCAGCCAACCCGGGACAGGGGAAAAACTGTTTTTT. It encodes CASSQPGTGEKLFF.

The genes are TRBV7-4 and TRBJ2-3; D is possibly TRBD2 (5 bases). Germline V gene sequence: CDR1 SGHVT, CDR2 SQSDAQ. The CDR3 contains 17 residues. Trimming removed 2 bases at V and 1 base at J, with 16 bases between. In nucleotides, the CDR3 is TGTGCCAGCAGCTTACGGGGTAGGCCTTGTGGCACAGATACGCAGTATTTT. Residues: CASSLRGRPCGTDTQYF.

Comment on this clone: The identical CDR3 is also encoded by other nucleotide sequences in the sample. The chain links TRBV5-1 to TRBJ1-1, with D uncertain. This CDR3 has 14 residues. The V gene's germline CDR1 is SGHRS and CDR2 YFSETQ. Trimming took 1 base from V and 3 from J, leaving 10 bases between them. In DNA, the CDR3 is TGCGCCAGCAGCTTGAACCCCGGGGACACTGAAGCTTTCTTT. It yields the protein CASSLNPGDTEAFF.

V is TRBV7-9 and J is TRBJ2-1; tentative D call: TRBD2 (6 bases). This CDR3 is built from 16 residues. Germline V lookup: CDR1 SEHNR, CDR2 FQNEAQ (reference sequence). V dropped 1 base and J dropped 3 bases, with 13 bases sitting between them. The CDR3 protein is CASSLGAGRDYNEQFF. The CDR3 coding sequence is TGTGCCAGCAGCTTAGGAGCGGGCAGAGACTACAATGAGCAGTTCTTC.

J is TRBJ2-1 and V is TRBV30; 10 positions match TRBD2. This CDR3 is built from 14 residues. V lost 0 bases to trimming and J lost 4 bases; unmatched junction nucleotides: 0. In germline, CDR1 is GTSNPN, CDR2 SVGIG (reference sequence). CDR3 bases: TGTGCCTGGAGTGTTAGCGGGGGGTACAATGAGCAGTTCTTC. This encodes CAWSVSGGYNEQFF.

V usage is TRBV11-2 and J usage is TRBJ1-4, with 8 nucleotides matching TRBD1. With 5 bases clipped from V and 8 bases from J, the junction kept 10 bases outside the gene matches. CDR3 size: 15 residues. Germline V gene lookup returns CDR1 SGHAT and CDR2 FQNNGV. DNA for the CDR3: TGTGCCAGCAGCGAACACACAGGGGGGGACGAAAAACTGTTTTTT. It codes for CASSEHTGGDEKLFF. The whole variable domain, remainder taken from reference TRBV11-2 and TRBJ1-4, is EAGVAQSPRYKIIEKRQSVAFWCNPISGHATLYWYQQILGQGPKLLIQFQNNGVVDDSQLPKDRFSAERLKGVDSTLKIQPAKLEDSAVYLCASSEHTGGDEKLFFGSGTQLSVL.

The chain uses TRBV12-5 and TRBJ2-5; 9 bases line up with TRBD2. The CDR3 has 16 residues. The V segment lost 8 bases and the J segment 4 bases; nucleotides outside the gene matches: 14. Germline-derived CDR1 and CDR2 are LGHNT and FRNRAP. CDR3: CASSAPSSGVGETQYF. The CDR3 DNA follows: TGTGCTAGTTCTGCTCCCTCTAGCGGGGTAGGAGAGACCCAGTACTTC.

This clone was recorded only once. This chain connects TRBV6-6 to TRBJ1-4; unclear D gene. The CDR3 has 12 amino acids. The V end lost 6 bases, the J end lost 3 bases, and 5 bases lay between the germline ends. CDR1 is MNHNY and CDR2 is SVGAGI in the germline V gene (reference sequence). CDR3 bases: TGTGCCAGCAGGGTCCCTAATGAAAAACTGTTTTTT. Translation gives CASRVPNEKLFF.

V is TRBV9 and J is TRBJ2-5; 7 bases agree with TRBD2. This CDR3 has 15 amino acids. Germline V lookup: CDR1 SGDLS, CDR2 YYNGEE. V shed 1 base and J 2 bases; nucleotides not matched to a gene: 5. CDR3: CASSVSGNRQETQYF. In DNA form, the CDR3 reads TGTGCCAGCAGCGTAAGCGGGAATAGACAAGAGACCCAGTACTTC.

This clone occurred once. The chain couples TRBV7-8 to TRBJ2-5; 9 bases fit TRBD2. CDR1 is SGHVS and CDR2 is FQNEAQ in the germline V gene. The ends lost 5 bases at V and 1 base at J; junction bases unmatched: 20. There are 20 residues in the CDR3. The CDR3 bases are TGTGCCAGCAGCCCGACCCTCGCGGCGAGACTAGCGGAACCCCAAGAGACCCAGTACTTC. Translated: CASSPTLAARLAEPQETQYF.

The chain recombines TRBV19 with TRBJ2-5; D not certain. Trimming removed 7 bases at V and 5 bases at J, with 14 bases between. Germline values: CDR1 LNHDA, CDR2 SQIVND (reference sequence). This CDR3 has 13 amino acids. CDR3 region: CASNPGGIETQYF. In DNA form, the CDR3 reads TGTGCCAGTAACCCCGGCGGAATCGAGACCCAGTACTTC.

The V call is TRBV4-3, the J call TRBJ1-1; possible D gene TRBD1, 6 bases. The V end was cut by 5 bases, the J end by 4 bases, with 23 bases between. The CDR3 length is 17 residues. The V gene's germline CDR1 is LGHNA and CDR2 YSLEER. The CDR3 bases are TGCGCCAGCAGCTTCCACCTAGGGAAGGGAGGGGGCACTGAAGCTTTCTTT. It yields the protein CASSFHLGKGGGTEAFF.

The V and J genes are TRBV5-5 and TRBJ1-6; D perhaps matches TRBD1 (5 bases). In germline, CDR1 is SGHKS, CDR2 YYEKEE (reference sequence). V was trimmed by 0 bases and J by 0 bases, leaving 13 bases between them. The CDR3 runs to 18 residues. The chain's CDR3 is CASSLDEADSSYNSPLHF. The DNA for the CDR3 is TGTGCCAGCAGCTTGGATGAGGCCGACAGCTCCTATAATTCACCCCTCCACTTT.

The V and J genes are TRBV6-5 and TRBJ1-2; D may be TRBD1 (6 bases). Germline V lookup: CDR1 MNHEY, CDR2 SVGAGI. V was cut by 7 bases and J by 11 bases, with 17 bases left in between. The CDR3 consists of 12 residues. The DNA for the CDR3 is TGTGCCAGCAAAGCACCGGGACACTTATACACCTTC. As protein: CASKAPGHLYTF.

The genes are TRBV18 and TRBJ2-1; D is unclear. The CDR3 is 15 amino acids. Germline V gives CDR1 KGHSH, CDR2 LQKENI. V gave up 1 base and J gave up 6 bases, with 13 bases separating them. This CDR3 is CASSPLQGSSNEQFF. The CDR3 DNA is TGTGCCAGCTCACCACTCCAAGGTAGTAGCAATGAGCAGTTCTTC.

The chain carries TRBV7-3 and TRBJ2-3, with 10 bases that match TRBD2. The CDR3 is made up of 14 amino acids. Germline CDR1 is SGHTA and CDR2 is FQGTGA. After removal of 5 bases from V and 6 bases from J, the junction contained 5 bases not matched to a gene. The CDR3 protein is CASSLGLAADTQYF. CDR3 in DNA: TGTGCCAGCAGCCTCGGACTAGCGGCTGATACGCAGTATTTT.

This CDR3 is CASSYRSRLEQYF. For the CDR3, the DNA is TGTGCCAGCAGTTACAGGTCCAGGCTCGAGCAGTACTTC. The chain links TRBV6-2 or TRBV6-3 to TRBJ2-7; D unresolved. The CDR3 runs 13 residues. In germline, CDR1 is MNHEY, CDR2 SVGEGT. V gave up 2 bases and J gave up 6 bases, with 11 bases separating them.

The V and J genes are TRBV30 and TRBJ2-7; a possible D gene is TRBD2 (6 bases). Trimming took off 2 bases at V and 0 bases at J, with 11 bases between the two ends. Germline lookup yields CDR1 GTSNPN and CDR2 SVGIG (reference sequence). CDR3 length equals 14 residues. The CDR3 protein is CAWSRGEPSYEQYF. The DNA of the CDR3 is TGTGCCTGGAGTCGCGGGGAACCCTCCTACGAGCAGTACTTC. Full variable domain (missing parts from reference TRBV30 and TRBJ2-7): SQTIHQWPATLVQPVGSPLSLECTVEGTSNPNLYWYRQAAGRGLQLLFYSVGIGQISSEVPQNLSASRPQDRQFILSSKKLLLSDSGFYLCAWSRGEPSYEQYFGPGTRLTVT.

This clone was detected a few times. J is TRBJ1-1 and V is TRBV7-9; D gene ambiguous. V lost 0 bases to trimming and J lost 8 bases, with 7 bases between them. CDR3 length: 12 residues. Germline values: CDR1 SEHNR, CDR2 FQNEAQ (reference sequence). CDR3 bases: TGTGCCAGCAGCTTAGCGTGGGAAGAAGCTTTCTTT. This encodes CASSLAWEEAFF.

The CDR3 sequence: CASTKTRDYGYTF. CDR3 sequence (DNA): TGTGCCAGCACCAAGACTCGGGACTATGGCTACACCTTC. The chain is built from TRBV7-8 and TRBJ1-2; D gene uncertain. The germline V gene has CDR1 SGHVS and CDR2 FQNEAQ. The CDR3 has 13 residues. Trimming cost V 7 bases and J 3 bases, with 12 bases left between them.

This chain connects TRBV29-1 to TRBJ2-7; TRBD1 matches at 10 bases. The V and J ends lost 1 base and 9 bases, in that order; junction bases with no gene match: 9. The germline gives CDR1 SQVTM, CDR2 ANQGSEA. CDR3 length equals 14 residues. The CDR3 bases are TGCAGCGTTGAAGGAGGGACAGGGGCACCCGGGCAGTACTTC. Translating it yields CSVEGGTGAPGQYF.

CDR3 sequence (DNA): TGTGCCAGCAGCTTAGTGGCTCAGAGGGAGCAGTTCTTC. Protein product: CASSLVAQREQFF. The chain links TRBV11-1 to TRBJ2-1; the D is unclear. Trimming took 1 base from V and 10 from J, leaving 11 bases between them. Germline V lookup: CDR1 SGHAT, CDR2 FQDESV (reference sequence). The CDR3 covers 13 residues.

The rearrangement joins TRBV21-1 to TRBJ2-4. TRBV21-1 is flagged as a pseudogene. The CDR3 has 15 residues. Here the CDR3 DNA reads TGTGCCAGCAGCCTAGCCCGGCAGGGGAGGAACATTCAGTACTTC. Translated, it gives CASSLARQGRNIQYF.